The TCR beta chain under discussion was sequenced for a study of CD8 T cells in Susac syndrome. To note about this clonotype: Its antigen is unidentified.

Study observations and caveats: The study recognized that the number of individuals in its TCR sequencing and HLA analysis was relatively small.

From blood CD8+ and CD4+ T cells, the TCR beta chain was sequenced. CD8+ and CD4+ T cells were negatively isolated; TEMRA cells were FACS-enriched. Random-hexamer reverse transcription was applied to roughly 0.5 to 1 ug RNA. Amplification of TCR beta CDR3 was carried out by immunoSEQ multiplex PCR, which covered 54 Vbeta and 13 Jbeta segments. TCRdb reprocessed the immunoSEQ multiplex PCR reads via MiXCR and lists one record per CDR3 protein. The sample lists 95,000 to 150,000 distinct CDR3 sequences, roughly 92% occurring once. The sequenced sample consisted of CD4+ T cells from PBMCs. The receptor's source is a human donor in good health.

The CDR3 spells CASRPNHSRYEQYF. DNA for the CDR3: TGTGCCAGCAGACCAAATCACTCCCGCTACGAGCAGTACTTC. V and J are TRBV6-2 or TRBV6-3 and TRBJ2-7; D is unresolved. V lost 6 bases and J lost 3, with 15 bases in between. This CDR3 comprises 14 residues. Germline V gene data show CDR1 as MNHEY and CDR2 as SVGEGT.